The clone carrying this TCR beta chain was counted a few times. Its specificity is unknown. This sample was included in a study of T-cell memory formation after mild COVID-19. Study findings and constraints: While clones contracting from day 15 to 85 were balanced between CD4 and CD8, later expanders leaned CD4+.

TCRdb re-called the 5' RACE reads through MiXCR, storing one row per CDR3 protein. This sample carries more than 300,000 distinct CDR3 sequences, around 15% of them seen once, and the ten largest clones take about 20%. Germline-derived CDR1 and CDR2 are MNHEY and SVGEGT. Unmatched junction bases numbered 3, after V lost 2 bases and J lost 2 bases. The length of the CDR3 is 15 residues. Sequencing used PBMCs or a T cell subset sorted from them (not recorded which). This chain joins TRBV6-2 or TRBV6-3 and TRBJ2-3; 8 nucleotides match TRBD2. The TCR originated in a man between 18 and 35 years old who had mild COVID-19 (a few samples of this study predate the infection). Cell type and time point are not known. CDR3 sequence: CASSYGGGLTDTQYF. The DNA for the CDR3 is TGTGCCAGCAGTTACGGCGGGGGGCTCACAGATACGCAGTATTTT.